This T cell receptor (beta chain) was sequenced in a study of blood T cell repertoires in COVID-19. J lost 5 bases, V lost 4 bases, and 9 bases had no gene match. Germline assignment: CDR1 SGDLS and CDR2 YYNGEE. The CDR3 has 16 residues. Original methodology: Reference gene primer amplification gave nucleated cell count estimates. Only in-frame clones appear in the TCRdb table, and some are missing; sequencing was by immunoSEQ multiplex PCR. The DNA was the basis for D and trimming; V, J and clone size are from that table. Of approximately 82,000 clones listed, more than 85% were seen once; the top ten hold over 11%.

V and J are TRBV9 and TRBJ2-5; 12 bases agree with TRBD2. The receptor was isolated from a man aged 65 to 79 with active or convalescent COVID-19. The sequenced sample consisted of peripheral blood. The CDR3 is CASSPSGLAGGETQYF. The CDR3 DNA sequence: TGTGCCAGCAGCCCCAGCGGTCTAGCGGGAGGGGAGACCCAGTACTTC.